Following are 10 T cell receptor beta chains from one sample sequenced in a study of blood T cells in healthy people across ages. Using a J-beta primer mix together with a sample-barcoded 5' primer, a second PCR was run for roughly 6 to 11 cycles. TCRdb reprocessed the 5' RACE reads with MiXCR, giving one entry per CDR3 protein. Here the sample spans about 1,500,000 distinct CDR3 sequences, 42% being singletons. The material sequenced was blood. The receptors derive from a woman aged 18-29 years in good health.

There are a few counts of this clonotype. The chain employs TRBV5-1 and TRBJ2-7, with 7 bases aligning to TRBD2. The length of the CDR3 is 14 residues. The germline CDR1 and CDR2 sequences are SGHRS and YFSETQ. The trim removed 6 bases at V and 3 bases at J, leaving 9 bases unmatched. The CDR3 spells CASTGGLLSYEQYF. The CDR3 nucleotides are TGCGCCAGCACGGGGGGATTACTAAGCTACGAGCAGTACTTC.

This clonotype was counted only a few times. The V call is TRBV5-1, the J call TRBJ1-2, with 7 nucleotides matching TRBD1. The CDR3 loop spans 14 amino acids. Germline V CDR1 and CDR2: SGHRS, YFSETQ. Trimming cost V 7 bases and J 1 base; bases outside gene matches: 7. CDR3 sequence (DNA): TGCGCCAGCTCTCCAAGGGGGCTTAACTATGGCTACACCTTC. Translation: CASSPRGLNYGYTF.

This sequence joins TRBV25-1 and TRBJ2-2, with D unclear. V was shortened by 0 bases and J by 6 bases, with 8 bases between the two germline ends. This CDR3 is built from 14 residues. Germline V gene lookup returns CDR1 MGHDK and CDR2 SYGVNS. The CDR3 sequence is CASSEYFSPGELFF. The CDR3 DNA reads TGTGCCAGCAGTGAATATTTTAGCCCCGGGGAGCTGTTTTTT.

This clonotype was observed a handful of times. The V and J genes are TRBV13 and TRBJ2-3; the match to TRBD2 covers 12 bases. Germline CDR1 is PRHDT and CDR2 is FYEKMQ (reference sequence). V lost 5 bases to trimming and J lost 4 bases; unmatched junction nucleotides: 4. This CDR3 is built from 15 residues. The CDR3 DNA sequence: TGTGCCAGCAGCCTGACTAGCGGGAGTGCAGATACGCAGTATTTT. Encoded protein: CASSLTSGSADTQYF.

Only a few counts were recorded for this clonotype. This sequence joins TRBV29-1 and TRBJ1-2; 7 positions match TRBD1. The CDR3 has 13 amino acids. J lost 12 bases, V lost 2 bases, and 12 bases had no gene match. Germline V gives CDR1 SQVTM, CDR2 ANQGSEA. Here the CDR3 reads CSVESQGKGMDTF. DNA for the CDR3: TGCAGCGTTGAATCACAGGGGAAAGGTATGGACACCTTC.

On this clonotype: A read error is possible here, since a much larger clone lies one base away. The V and J genes are TRBV27 and TRBJ2-1; possible D gene TRBD2, 6 bases. The J call is uncertain, as TRBJ2-7 better fits the DNA end. The V gene's germline CDR1 is MNHEY and CDR2 SMNVEV (reference sequence). The CDR3 is 14 amino acids. The CDR3 DNA follows: TGTGCCAGCAGTACCGGGAGCTCCTACAATGAGCAGTACTTC. This translates into CASSTGSSYNEQYF.

The chain couples TRBV7-9 to TRBJ1-1; perhaps TRBD1 as D (5 bases). Germline V gene lookup returns CDR1 SEHNR and CDR2 FQNEAQ (reference sequence). The CDR3 is 13 residues long. The ends were cut back, 5 bases at V and 4 bases at J, with 11 bases in the middle. The CDR3 region has the DNA TGTGCCAGCAGCCCCCAGGGTCCCACTGAAGCTTTCTTT. It codes for CASSPQGPTEAFF.

The chain joins TRBV6-4 to TRBJ1-1; D is uncertain. The CDR3 is made up of 13 amino acids. Germline V gene lookup returns CDR1 MRHNA and CDR2 SNTAGT. The V and J ends lost 0 bases and 4 bases respectively, with 6 bases between them. The CDR3 coding sequence is TGTGCCAGCAGTGACTCGATGGTCACTGAAGCTTTCTTT. Translated, it gives CASSDSMVTEAFF.

V gene TRBV12-3 or TRBV12-4 combines with J gene TRBJ2-4; 8 bases are a match to TRBD2. The end of the DNA fits TRBJ2-7 better, so the J call may be wrong. The CDR3 length is 14 residues. The CDR3 nucleotides read TGTGCCAGCAACTCCGGGACTAGAACCTACGAGCAGTACTTC. It yields the protein CASNSGTRTYEQYF.

This clonotype was observed a few times. J is TRBJ1-2 and V is TRBV20-1, with 12 positions matching TRBD1. The CDR3 covers 15 residues. V gave up 3 bases and J gave up 8 bases; unmatched junction bases: 10. The germline V gene encodes CDR1 DFQATT and CDR2 SNEGSKA (reference sequence). In nucleotides, the CDR3 is TGCAGTGCTAGGGCACAGGGACAGGGGGCGCGGGGCTACACCTTC. Encoded protein: CSARAQGQGARGYTF.